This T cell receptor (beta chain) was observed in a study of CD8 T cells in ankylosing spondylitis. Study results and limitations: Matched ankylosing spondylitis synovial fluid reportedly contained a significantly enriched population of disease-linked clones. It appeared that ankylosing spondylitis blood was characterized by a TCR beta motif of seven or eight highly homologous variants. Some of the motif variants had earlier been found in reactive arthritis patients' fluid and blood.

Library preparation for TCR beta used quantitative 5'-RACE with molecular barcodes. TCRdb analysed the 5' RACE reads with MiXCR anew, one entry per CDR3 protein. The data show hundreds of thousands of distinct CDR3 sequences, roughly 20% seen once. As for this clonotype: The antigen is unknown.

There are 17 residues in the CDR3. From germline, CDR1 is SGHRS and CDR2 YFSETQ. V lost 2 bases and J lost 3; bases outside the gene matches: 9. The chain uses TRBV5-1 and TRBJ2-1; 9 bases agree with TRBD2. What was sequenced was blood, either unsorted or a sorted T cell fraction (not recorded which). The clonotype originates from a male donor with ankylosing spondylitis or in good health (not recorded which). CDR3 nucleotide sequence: TGCGCCAGCAGCTTTGGGGGTTTAGCGGGAGTCTACAATGAGCAGTTCTTC. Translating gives CASSFGGLAGVYNEQFF.